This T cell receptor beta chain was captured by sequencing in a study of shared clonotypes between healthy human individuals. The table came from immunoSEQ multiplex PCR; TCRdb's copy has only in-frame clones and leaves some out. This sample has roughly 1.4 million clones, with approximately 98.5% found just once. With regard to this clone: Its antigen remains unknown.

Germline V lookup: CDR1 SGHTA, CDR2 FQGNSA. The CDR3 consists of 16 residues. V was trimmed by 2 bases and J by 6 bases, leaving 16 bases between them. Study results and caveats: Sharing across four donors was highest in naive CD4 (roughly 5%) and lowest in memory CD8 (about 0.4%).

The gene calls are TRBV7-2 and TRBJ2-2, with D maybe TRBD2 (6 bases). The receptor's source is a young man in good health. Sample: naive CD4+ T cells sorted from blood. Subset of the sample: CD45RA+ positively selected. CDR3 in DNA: TGTGCCAGCAGCTTAAATGTAGGGCGGGGTCCCGGGGAGCTGTTTTTT. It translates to CASSLNVGRGPGELFF.